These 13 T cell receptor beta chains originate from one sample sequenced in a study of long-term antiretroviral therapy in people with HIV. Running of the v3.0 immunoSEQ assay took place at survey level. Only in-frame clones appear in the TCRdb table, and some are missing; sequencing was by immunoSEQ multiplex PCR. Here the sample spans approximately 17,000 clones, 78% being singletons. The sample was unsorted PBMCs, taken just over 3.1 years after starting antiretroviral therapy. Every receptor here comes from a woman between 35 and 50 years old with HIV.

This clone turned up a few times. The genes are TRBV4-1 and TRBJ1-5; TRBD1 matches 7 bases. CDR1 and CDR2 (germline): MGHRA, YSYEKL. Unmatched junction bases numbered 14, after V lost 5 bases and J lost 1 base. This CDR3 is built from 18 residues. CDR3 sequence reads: CASSSTTGNLKSNQPQHF. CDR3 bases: TGCGCCAGCAGCAGCACGACAGGGAACCTCAAGAGCAATCAGCCCCAGCATTTT.

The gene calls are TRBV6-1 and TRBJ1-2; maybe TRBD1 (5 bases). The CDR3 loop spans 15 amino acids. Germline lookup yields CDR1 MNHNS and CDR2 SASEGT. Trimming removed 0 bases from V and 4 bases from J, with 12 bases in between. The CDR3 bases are TGTGCCAGCAGTGAAGCCAGGGCGAGCGGCTATGGCTACACCTTC. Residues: CASSEARASGYGYTF.

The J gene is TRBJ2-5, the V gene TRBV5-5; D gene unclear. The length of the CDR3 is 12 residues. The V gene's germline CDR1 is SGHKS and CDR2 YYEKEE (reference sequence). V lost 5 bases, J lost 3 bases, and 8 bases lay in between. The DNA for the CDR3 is TGTGCCAGCAGTCTCGCGGAAGAGACCCAGTACTTC. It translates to CASSLAEETQYF.

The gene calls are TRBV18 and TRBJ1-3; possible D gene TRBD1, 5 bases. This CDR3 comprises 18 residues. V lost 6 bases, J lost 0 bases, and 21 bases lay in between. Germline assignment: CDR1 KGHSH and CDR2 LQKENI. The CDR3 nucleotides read TGTGCCAGCTCGCCCCAGGGCAGTTCTTTTAGCTCTGGAAACACCATATATTTT. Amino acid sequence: CASSPQGSSFSSGNTIYF. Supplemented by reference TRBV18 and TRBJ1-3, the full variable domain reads NAGVMQNPRHLVRRRGQEARLRCSPMKGHSHVYWYRQLPEEGLKFMVYLQKENIIDESGMPKERFSAEFPKEGPSILRIQQVVRGDSAAYFCASSPQGSSFSSGNTIYFGEGSWLTVV.

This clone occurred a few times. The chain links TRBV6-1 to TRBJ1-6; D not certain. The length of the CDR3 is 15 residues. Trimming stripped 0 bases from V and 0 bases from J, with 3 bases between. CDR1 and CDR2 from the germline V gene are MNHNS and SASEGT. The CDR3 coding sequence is TGTGCCAGCAGTGAAGCGGTCTCCTATAATTCACCCCTCCACTTT. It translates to CASSEAVSYNSPLHF.

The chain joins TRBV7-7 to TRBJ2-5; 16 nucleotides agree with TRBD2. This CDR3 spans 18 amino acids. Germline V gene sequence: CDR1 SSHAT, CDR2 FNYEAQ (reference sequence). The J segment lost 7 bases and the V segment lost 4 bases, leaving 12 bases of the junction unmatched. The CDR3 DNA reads TGTGCCAGCAGCTCGCGGCCCGGGACTAGCGGGGGGGCGGTGACCCAGTACTTC. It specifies CASSSRPGTSGGAVTQYF. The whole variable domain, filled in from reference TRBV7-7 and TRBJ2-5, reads GAGVSQSPRYKVTKRGQDVTLRCDPISSHATLYWYQQALGQGPEFLTYFNYEAQPDKSGLPSDRFSAERPEGSISTLTIQRTEQRDSAMYRCASSSRPGTSGGAVTQYFGPGTRLLVL.

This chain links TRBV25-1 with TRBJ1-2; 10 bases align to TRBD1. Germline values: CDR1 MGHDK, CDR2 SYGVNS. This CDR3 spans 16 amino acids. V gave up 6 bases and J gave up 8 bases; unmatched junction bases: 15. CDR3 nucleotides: TGTGCCAGCAGCCTACGGGCAGACAGGGGGCTCGGGGGCTACACCTTC. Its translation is CASSLRADRGLGGYTF.

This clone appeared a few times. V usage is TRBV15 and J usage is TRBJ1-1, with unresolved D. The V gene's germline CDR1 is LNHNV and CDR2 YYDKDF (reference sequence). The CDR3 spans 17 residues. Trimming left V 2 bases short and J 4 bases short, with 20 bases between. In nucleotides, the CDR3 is TGTGCCACCAGCAGAAATTGGGCCTCGGGCGAGGGCACTGAAGCTTTCTTT. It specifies CATSRNWASGEGTEAFF.

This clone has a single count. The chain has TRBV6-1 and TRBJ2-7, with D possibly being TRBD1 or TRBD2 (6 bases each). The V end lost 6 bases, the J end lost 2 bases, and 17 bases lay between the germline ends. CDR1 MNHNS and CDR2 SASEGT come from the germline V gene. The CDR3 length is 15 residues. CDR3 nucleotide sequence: TGTGCCAGCAGGTCCCCCGGGGGCGGAACCTACGAGCAGTACTTC. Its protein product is CASRSPGGGTYEQYF.

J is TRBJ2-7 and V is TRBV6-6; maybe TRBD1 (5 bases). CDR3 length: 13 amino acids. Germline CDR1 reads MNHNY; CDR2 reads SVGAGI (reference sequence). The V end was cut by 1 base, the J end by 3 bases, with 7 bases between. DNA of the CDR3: TGTGCCAGCAGTTACTGGCAGGGCTACGAGCAGTACTTC. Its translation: CASSYWQGYEQYF.

CDR3 loop: CAISDPPGSLRGRSSSYEQYF. The CDR3 DNA reads as TGTGCCATCAGTGATCCCCCCGGTTCTTTGCGGGGTCGATCATCCTCCTACGAGCAGTACTTC. This chain uses TRBV10-3 with TRBJ2-7; D possibly corresponds to TRBD2 (6 bases). The CDR3 covers 21 residues. Germline V gene lookup returns CDR1 ENHRY and CDR2 SYGVKD. Trimming took 3 bases from V and 0 from J, leaving 30 bases between them.

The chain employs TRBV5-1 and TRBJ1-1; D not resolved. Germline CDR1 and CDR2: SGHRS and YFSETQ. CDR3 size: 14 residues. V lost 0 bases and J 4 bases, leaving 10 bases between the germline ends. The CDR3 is CASSLEGPGTEAFF. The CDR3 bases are TGCGCCAGCAGCTTGGAAGGTCCGGGCACTGAAGCTTTCTTT.

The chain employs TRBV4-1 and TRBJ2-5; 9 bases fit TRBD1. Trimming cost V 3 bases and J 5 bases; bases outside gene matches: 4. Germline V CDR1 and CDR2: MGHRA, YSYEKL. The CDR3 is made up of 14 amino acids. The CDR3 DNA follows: TGCGCCAGCAGCCAGGGACAGGGAGGGGAGACCCAGTACTTC. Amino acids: CASSQGQGGETQYF.